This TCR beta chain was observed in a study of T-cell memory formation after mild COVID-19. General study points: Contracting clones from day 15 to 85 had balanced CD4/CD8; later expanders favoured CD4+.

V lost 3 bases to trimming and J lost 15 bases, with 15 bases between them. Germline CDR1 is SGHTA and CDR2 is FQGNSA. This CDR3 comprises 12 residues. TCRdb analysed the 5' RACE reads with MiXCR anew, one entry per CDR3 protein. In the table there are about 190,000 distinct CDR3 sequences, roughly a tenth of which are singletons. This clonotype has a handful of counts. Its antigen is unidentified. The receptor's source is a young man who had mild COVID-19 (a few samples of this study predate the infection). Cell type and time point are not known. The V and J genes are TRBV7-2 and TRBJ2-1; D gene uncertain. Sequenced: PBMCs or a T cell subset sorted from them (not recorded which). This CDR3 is CASSFRVEERFF. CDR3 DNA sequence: TGTGCCAGCAGCTTCCGGGTCGAGGAAAGGTTCTTC.